These 9 T cell receptor beta chains originate from one sample sequenced in a study of Ad26.COV2.S vaccination and SARS-CoV-2 variants. This table comes from immunoSEQ multiplex PCR, and its TCRdb copy is limited to in-frame clones, with some not included. The table shows about 400,000 clones, with 70% to 90% occurring only once. Treatment denoted: about 20 received Ad26.COV2.S at low or high dose, single or two shots; about 5 received placebo; per-sample allocation not given. Collection of samples fell on day 63 after the first vaccine or placebo injection. Source: peripheral blood, taken in a trial of Ad26.COV2.S vaccine versus placebo. The receptors come from a person aged 18 to 59 who received the Ad26.COV2.S COVID-19 vaccine or a placebo.

The chain is built from TRBV19 and TRBJ2-7; TRBD1 matches 8 bases. Germline trimming cut 6 bases from V and 6 bases from J; bases unmatched to any gene: 10. CDR1 and CDR2 (germline): LNHDA, SQIVND (reference sequence). The CDR3 contains 14 residues. Here the CDR3 reads CASSPGTGASEQYF. As DNA, the CDR3 is TGTGCCAGTAGCCCCGGGACAGGTGCGTCCGAGCAGTACTTC.

The chain employs TRBV11-2 and TRBJ2-3; D may correspond to TRBD1 or TRBD2 (5 bases each). The V and J ends lost 5 bases and 3 bases respectively, with 12 bases between them. The germline V gene has CDR1 SGHAT and CDR2 FQNNGV. The CDR3 runs 14 residues. CDR3 sequence reads: CASSPRDLTDTQYF. For the CDR3, the DNA is TGTGCCAGCAGCCCCCGGGACCTTACAGATACGCAGTATTTT.

V gene TRBV4-3 combines with J gene TRBJ1-3; D unresolved. The CDR3 spans 15 residues. Germline lookup yields CDR1 LGHNA and CDR2 YSLEER. The germline V and J ends were trimmed by 1 base and 0 bases, with 7 bases remaining between them. The CDR3 protein is CASSQGTGSGNTIYF. DNA for the CDR3: TGCGCCAGCAGCCAAGGGACGGGCTCTGGAAACACCATATATTTT.

Concerning this clone itself: The sample has other DNA sequences that encode this CDR3 too. The chain uses TRBV3-1 (or the pseudogene TRBV3-2) and TRBJ2-3, with 8 bases that match TRBD2. Germline V lookup: CDR1 LGHDT, CDR2 YNNKEL (reference sequence). The trim removed 0 bases at V and 4 bases at J, leaving 3 bases unmatched. CDR3 size: 15 residues. The CDR3 DNA follows: TGTGCCAGCAGCCAAGATGTAGCGGGGTCAGATACGCAGTATTTT. It encodes CASSQDVAGSDTQYF.

The chain combines TRBV5-5 with TRBJ1-4; a weak D match, TRBD1 (6 bases). The CDR3 runs to 13 residues. Trimming stripped 0 bases from V and 8 bases from J, with 8 bases between. From germline, CDR1 is SGHKS and CDR2 YYEKEE (reference sequence). CDR3 region: CASSLAQGEKLFF. The CDR3 nucleotides are TGTGCCAGCAGCTTGGCCCAGGGGGAAAAACTGTTTTTT.

V usage is TRBV6-4 and J usage is TRBJ2-5, with TRBD1 identical over 8 bases. The CDR3 consists of 15 residues. CDR1 and CDR2 (germline): MRHNA, SNTAGT. V shed 7 bases, J shed 2 bases, and the junction held 9 bases outside the gene matches. The CDR3 DNA follows: TGTGCCAGCACCATAAGACGACAGGGGCAAGAGACCCAGTACTTC. Its protein is CASTIRRQGQETQYF.

Only one count was recorded for this clone. This rearrangement joins TRBV14 to TRBJ2-3, with no clear D. The V end lost 1 base, the J end lost 6 bases, and 8 bases lay between the germline ends. The CDR3 has 13 residues. Germline CDR1 SGHDN, CDR2 FVKESK. The CDR3 region is CASSQGVVDTQYF. The CDR3 DNA follows: TGTGCCAGCAGCCAAGGAGTCGTGGATACGCAGTATTTT.

V gene TRBV7-2 combines with J gene TRBJ2-1; 9 bases agree with TRBD2. Germline-derived CDR1 and CDR2 are SGHTA and FQGNSA. The CDR3 extends over 17 amino acids. V gave up 4 bases and J gave up 2 bases; unmatched junction bases: 9. CDR3: CASSSQAGLAPYNEQFF. The CDR3 coding sequence is TGTGCCAGCAGCTCCCAAGCGGGACTAGCCCCCTACAATGAGCAGTTCTTC.

At least ten counts were recorded for this clone. Written as DNA, the CDR3 is TGTGCCAGCAGCCGAACTAAACCAGGACAGCGCAATTATGGCTACACCTTC. This encodes CASSRTKPGQRNYGYTF. The V and J genes are TRBV7-9 and TRBJ1-2; tentatively, D is TRBD1 (6 bases). CDR1 is SEHNR, CDR2 FQNEAQ, per germline (reference sequence). The CDR3 has 17 residues. Trimming cost V 5 bases and J 5 bases, with 24 bases left between them.